This TCR beta chain was observed in a study of blood T cell repertoires in COVID-19. In the authors' methods: Cell counts per sample came from amplifying reference gene primers. The method was immunoSEQ multiplex PCR; TCRdb's version includes in-frame clones alone and lacks a portion of them. The V and J calls and the clone size are those of that table, but D and trimming were determined from the DNA. The sample has approximately 330,000 clones; approximately 86% are singletons. CDR1 is PRHDT and CDR2 is FYEKMQ in the germline V gene (reference sequence). Trimming took 6 bases from V and 2 from J, leaving 13 bases between them. CDR3 length equals 14 residues. Study members were between roughly 18 and 90 years old and lived in over 20 US regions. Cohort allocation depended upon clinical history that participants reported.

The genes are TRBV13 and TRBJ1-2, with D unclear. The sequenced sample consisted of PBMCs or T cells enriched from blood (not recorded which). The source of this sequence is a woman aged 40 to 50 with acute COVID-19. In DNA form, the CDR3 reads TGTGCCAGCAGAAAAGGTGGCGGAAACTATGGCTACACCTTC. This codes for CASRKGGGNYGYTF.